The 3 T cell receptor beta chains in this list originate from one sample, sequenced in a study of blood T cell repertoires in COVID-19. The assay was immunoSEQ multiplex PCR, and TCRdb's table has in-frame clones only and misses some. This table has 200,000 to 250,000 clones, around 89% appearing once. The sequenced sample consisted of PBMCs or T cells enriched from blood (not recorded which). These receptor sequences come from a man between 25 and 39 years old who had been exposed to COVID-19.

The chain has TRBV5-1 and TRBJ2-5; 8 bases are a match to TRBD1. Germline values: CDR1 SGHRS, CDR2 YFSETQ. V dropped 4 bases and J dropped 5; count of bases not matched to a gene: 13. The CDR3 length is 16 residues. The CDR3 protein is CASSTAGGAGGETQYF. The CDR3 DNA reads TGCGCCAGCAGCACCGCAGGGGGCGCTGGAGGGGAGACCCAGTACTTC.

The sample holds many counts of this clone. This chain's CDR3 is CASSNTRWGDGNSNQPQHF. The CDR3 DNA is TGCGCCAGCAGTAATACTCGATGGGGGGACGGAAATAGCAATCAGCCCCAGCATTTT. The chain couples TRBV4-1 to TRBJ1-5; possible D gene TRBD1, 5 bases. Germline lookup yields CDR1 MGHRA and CDR2 YSYEKL. The CDR3 consists of 19 residues. Trimming stripped 6 bases from V and 0 bases from J, with 24 bases between.

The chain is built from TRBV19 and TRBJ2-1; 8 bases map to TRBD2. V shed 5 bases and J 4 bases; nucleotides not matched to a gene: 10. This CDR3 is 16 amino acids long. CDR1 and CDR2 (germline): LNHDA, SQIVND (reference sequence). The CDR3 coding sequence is TGTGCCAGTAGTCCCTTGGGGCGGGGGGATTACAATGAGCAGTTCTTC. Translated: CASSPLGRGDYNEQFF.